The 15 T cell receptor beta chains listed next were all sequenced from one sample in a study of esophageal squamous cell carcinoma under preoperative chemotherapy. Each CDR3 protein is one row after TCRdb ran MiXCR on the PCR reads. This table has just over 30,000 distinct CDR3 sequences, roughly 50% appearing once. As to time point: before preoperative PTX-NDP chemotherapy. The material was obtained from a patient given preoperative chemotherapy. The source is a human donor with esophageal squamous cell carcinoma. The donor label of this sample is uncertain.

This clonotype was seen more than once but under ten times. Sequence at one end of the junction differs from germline and may be a read error. This rearrangement joins TRBV7-2 to TRBJ2-5, with D maybe TRBD1 (7 bases). This CDR3 region has 16 residues. The germline V gene has CDR1 SGHTA and CDR2 FQGNSA. CDR3 residues: CASGGQGGRGKETQYF. CDR3 bases: TGTGCCAGCGGGGGGCAGGGGGGCCGAGGGAAAGAGACGCAGTACTTC.

V is TRBV7-9 and J is TRBJ2-1; 14 nucleotides line up with TRBD2. The junction had 7 bases not matched to a gene; V was cut back by 0 bases and J by 0 bases. From germline, CDR1 is SEHNR and CDR2 FQNEAQ (reference sequence). The CDR3 loop spans 20 amino acids. CDR3 nucleotide sequence: TGTGCCAGCAGCTTAGCTCGACTAGCGGGGGGGAGACTCTCCTACAATGAGCAGTTCTTC. Translating gives CASSLARLAGGRLSYNEQFF.

The rearrangement links TRBV6-1 to TRBJ2-5; weak D call: TRBD1 (6 bases). The CDR3 runs to 15 residues. Germline values: CDR1 MNHNS, CDR2 SASEGT. Trimming pared 4 bases from V and 11 bases from J, leaving 23 bases between. The CDR3 sequence is CASSAGHPSYNEQYF. The CDR3 nucleotides are TGTGCCAGCAGTGCGGGACACCCGAGCTACAATGAGCAGTACTTC.

This clonotype was seen ten or more times. The rearrangement links TRBV6-2 or TRBV6-3 to TRBJ2-5; D possibly corresponds to TRBD2 (5 bases). Germline V lookup: CDR1 MNHEY, CDR2 SVGEGT. The CDR3 consists of 15 residues. V lost 4 bases and J lost 2, with 14 bases in between. The CDR3 region has the DNA TGTGCCAGCAGTTCCCTCGACCGGGGTCAAGAGACCCAGTACTTC. Translation gives CASSSLDRGQETQYF.

Turning to this clonotype: One junction end does not reproduce the germline sequence, and a read error may be involved. This chain joins TRBV7-2 and TRBJ2-4, with D unresolved. CDR3 size: 14 residues. Germline CDR1 and CDR2: SGHTA and FQGNSA. The CDR3 loop is CASSRPGKGDIQYF. The CDR3 DNA reads TGTGCCAGCAGCCGACCCGGTAAAGGAGACATCCAGTACTTC.

A note on this clonotype: Likely a read error: the CDR3 ends without its conserved phenylalanine or tryptophan. The V and J genes are TRBV12-3 or TRBV12-4 and TRBJ2-3, with 10 bases identical to TRBD1. Gene TRBJ1-5 matches the end of the DNA better, so the J call may be wrong. This CDR3 has 13 residues. Here the CDR3 DNA reads TGTGCCAGTCAGACAGGGGGCACAGATACGCAGCATTCG. Translation gives CASQTGGTDTQHS.

The V and J genes are TRBV11-3 and TRBJ2-7; 9 bases line up with TRBD1. After removal of 8 bases from V and 3 bases from J, the junction contained 5 bases not matched to a gene. Looked up from germline, CDR1 is SGHNT and CDR2 is YENEEA. The CDR3 is made up of 13 amino acids. DNA of the CDR3: TGTGCCAGCGGGACAGGGAGGGGCTACGAGCAGTACTTC. Amino acids: CASGTGRGYEQYF.

This clonotype was observed many times. V usage is TRBV6-1 and J usage is TRBJ2-1, with 10 bases fitting TRBD2. Matching the DNA end better, TRBJ2-5 makes the J call doubtful. The CDR3 consists of 15 residues. The germline gives CDR1 MNHNS, CDR2 SASEGT. The CDR3 DNA is TGTGCCAGCAGTATATCAGCGGGAGGGCAAGAGACCCAGTACTTC. This gives the protein CASSISAGGQETQYF.

In the case of this clonotype: Compared with germline, one end of the junction differs, possibly owing to a read error. The chain carries TRBV7-6 and TRBJ2-3, with a possible D match to TRBD1 (6 bases). Germline V gives CDR1 SGHVS, CDR2 FNYEAQ. CDR3 length: 15 amino acids. In nucleotides, the CDR3 is TGTGCCAGCAGCTCAGGAGCCAGGGGCAAAGATACCCAGTACTTT. This sequence encodes CASSSGARGKDTQYF.

Judged by abundance, this clonotype is medium-sized. This chain links TRBV7-3 with TRBJ2-5; TRBD2 matches 10 bases. This CDR3 is built from 16 residues. Germline CDR1 SGHTA, CDR2 FQGTGA. Trimming removed 5 bases from V and 4 bases from J; junction bases left unmatched: 10. The CDR3 coding sequence is TGTGCCAGCAGCCCCCGGGGAGCGGGAGGGAGAGAGACCCAGTACTTC. Residues: CASSPRGAGGRETQYF.

There are a few counts of this clonotype. This chain links TRBV18 with TRBJ2-7; 9 bases line up with TRBD1. CDR1 and CDR2 from the germline V gene are KGHSH and LQKENI. This CDR3 contains 14 residues. The trim removed 7 bases at V and 0 bases at J, leaving 4 bases unmatched. CDR3 sequence reads: CASLGGQGSYEQYF. DNA of the CDR3: TGTGCCAGCTTAGGGGGACAGGGCTCCTACGAGCAGTACTTC.

This clonotype occurred many times. The rearrangement uses TRBV7-8 and TRBJ2-1, with a possible D match to TRBD2 (5 bases). The V end lost 2 bases, the J end lost 10 bases, and 12 bases lay between the germline ends. The CDR3 spans 13 residues. Germline CDR1 is SGHVS and CDR2 is FQNEAQ. Written as DNA, the CDR3 is TGTGCCAGCAGCTTAACGGGAACCAACGAGCAGTTCTTC. Translated: CASSLTGTNEQFF.

The J gene is TRBJ2-7, the V gene TRBV5-4; D may be TRBD2 (7 bases). V shed 4 bases and J shed 9 bases, with 20 bases lying between them. The CDR3 sequence is 14 residues long. Germline V gives CDR1 SGHNT, CDR2 YYREEE (reference sequence). DNA for the CDR3: TGTGCCAGCAGCCACGAGGTGGCGGGGGCGAGGCAGTACTTC. Amino acid sequence: CASSHEVAGARQYF.

Comments on this clonotype: The missing conserved phenylalanine or tryptophan at the end of this CDR3 makes a read error likely. The gene calls are TRBV11-3 and TRBJ2-1; 9 bases fit TRBD2. With the DNA end fitting TRBJ2-5 better, the J assignment may be wrong. CDR1 SGHNT and CDR2 YENEEA come from the germline V gene. The CDR3 covers 16 residues. CDR3 in DNA: TGTGCCAGCAGCTTAGATCTTCTAGCGGGGAGGGAGACCCAGTACCTC. Protein: CASSLDLLAGRETQYL.

In regard to this clonotype: This sequence may be a read error, since a much larger clone differs from it by one base. V and J are TRBV10-3 and TRBJ2-1; 10 positions match TRBD2. CDR1 ENHRY and CDR2 SYGVKD come from the germline V gene. V trimming: 9 bases; J trimming: 13 bases; junction bases outside the gene matches: 12. The CDR3 consists of 13 residues. The CDR3 here is CAMGAGGRETQFF. The CDR3 DNA sequence: TGTGCCATGGGAGCGGGAGGGAGAGAGACCCAGTTCTTC.